The next 10 T cell receptor beta chains were all read from a single sample in a study of blood T cell repertoires in COVID-19. Repertoires were generated with immunoSEQ multiplex PCR, while TCRdb's copy carries only in-frame clones and drops some. The table shows roughly 60,000 clones, with roughly 87% occurring only once. The specimen was peripheral blood. These receptors originate from a human donor with acute or convalescent COVID-19. The donor label of this sample is uncertain.

The CDR3 DNA sequence: TGTGCCAGCAGCAAAAAGGTGGGGACATCCTACGAGCAGTACGTC. Translating it yields CASSKKVGTSYEQYV. J is TRBJ2-7 and V is TRBV21-1; the D call TRBD1 from the table was never checked on the DNA. TRBV21-1 is classified as a pseudogene. There are 15 residues in the CDR3.

This sequence joins TRBV5-1 and TRBJ2-3, with D perhaps matching TRBD1 (5 bases). The germline V gene encodes CDR1 SGHRS and CDR2 YFSETQ. The ends were cut back, 3 bases at V and 12 bases at J, with 14 bases in the middle. This CDR3 is built from 12 residues. The DNA of the CDR3 is TGCGCCAGCAGCTCCCAGGGTATCCCCCAGTATTTT. The encoded protein is CASSSQGIPQYF.

This chain uses TRBV28 with TRBJ1-6; 10 bases line up with TRBD1. Trimming removed 5 bases from V and 9 bases from J; junction bases left unmatched: 7. The CDR3 spans 15 residues. Germline V lookup: CDR1 MDHEN, CDR2 SYDVKM. The CDR3 DNA is TGTGCCAGCAGTCCACGACAGGGGGCGTCTTCACCCCTCCACTTT. Its protein is CASSPRQGASSPLHF.

The rearrangement joins TRBV5-1 to TRBJ2-3; possibly TRBD1 for D (6 bases). V dropped 0 bases and J dropped 2 bases, with 7 bases sitting between them. Germline-derived CDR1 and CDR2 are SGHRS and YFSETQ. This CDR3 spans 14 amino acids. Written as DNA, the CDR3 is TGCGCCAGCAGCTTGGGACAGGCCACAGATACGCAGTATTTT. Protein product: CASSLGQATDTQYF. Complete variable domain (other parts from reference TRBV5-1 and TRBJ2-3): KAGVTQTPRYLIKTRGQQVTLSCSPISGHRSVSWYQQTPGQGLQFLFEYFSETQRNKGNFPGRFSGRQFSNSRSEMNVSTLELGDSALYLCASSLGQATDTQYFGPGTRLTVL.

This chain connects TRBV19 to TRBJ1-2; possible D gene TRBD1, 6 bases. The V end lost 2 bases, the J end lost 13 bases, and 17 bases lay between the germline ends. CDR1 and CDR2 from the germline V gene are LNHDA and SQIVND (reference sequence). The CDR3 contains 13 residues. In nucleotides, the CDR3 is TGTGCCAGTAGTATACAGGGGCCGACCCCAGGCACCTTC. It encodes CASSIQGPTPGTF.

The chain uses TRBV5-1 and TRBJ1-6; 8 bases are a match to TRBD1. CDR1 is SGHRS, CDR2 YFSETQ, per germline. The CDR3 is 15 residues long. J gave up 8 bases and V 5 bases, and 9 bases lay outside the gene matches. CDR3 loop: CASRSTGELHSPLHF. CDR3 nucleotides: TGCGCCAGCAGATCGACAGGGGAATTACATTCACCCCTCCACTTT. The whole variable domain, filled in from reference TRBV5-1 and TRBJ1-6, reads KAGVTQTPRYLIKTRGQQVTLSCSPISGHRSVSWYQQTPGQGLQFLFEYFSETQRNKGNFPGRFSGRQFSNSRSEMNVSTLELGDSALYLCASRSTGELHSPLHFGNGTRLTVT.

The genes are TRBV7-2 and TRBJ2-5; 7 nucleotides match TRBD1. The germline gives CDR1 SGHTA, CDR2 FQGNSA. This CDR3 comprises 14 residues. V was clipped by 1 base and J by 2 bases; unmatched bases: 1. This CDR3 is CASSLEQGQETQYF. The CDR3 region has the DNA TGTGCCAGCAGCTTAGAACAGGGGCAAGAGACCCAGTACTTC.

The chain employs TRBV7-9 and TRBJ1-1; 10 bases align to TRBD1. The ends lost 8 bases at V and 4 bases at J; junction bases unmatched: 13. There are 16 residues in the CDR3. Germline-derived CDR1 and CDR2 are SEHNR and FQNEAQ (reference sequence). The CDR3: CASDSRQGAPSTEAFF. Here the CDR3 DNA reads TGTGCCAGCGACTCCAGACAGGGGGCCCCGTCCACTGAAGCTTTCTTT.

This chain connects TRBV19 to TRBJ2-6, with 8 nucleotides matching TRBD1. CDR1 and CDR2 from the germline V gene are LNHDA and SQIVND (reference sequence). J lost 4 bases, V lost 0 bases, and 8 bases had no gene match. The CDR3 contains 18 residues. CDR3 amino acids: CASSIERQGTAGANVLTF. Written as DNA, the CDR3 is TGTGCCAGTAGTATAGAGAGACAGGGGACGGCGGGGGCCAACGTCCTGACTTTC.

The V and J genes are TRBV19 and TRBJ1-1; TRBD1 matches at 8 bases. CDR1 is LNHDA and CDR2 is SQIVND in the germline V gene (reference sequence). There are 14 residues in the CDR3. The V segment lost 6 bases and the J segment 1 base; nucleotides outside the gene matches: 4. The CDR3 spells CASRLTGGNTEAFF. Written as DNA, the CDR3 is TGTGCCAGTAGGCTAACAGGGGGGAACACTGAAGCTTTCTTT.